These T cell receptor beta chains were read from a single sample in a study of T cell responses to AZD1222 COVID-19 vaccine. Generated by immunoSEQ multiplex PCR, the TCRdb table keeps only in-frame clones and is missing some. The sample yields over 150,000 clones, approximately 88% seen once. The specimen comprised peripheral blood, sampled 28 days after the second AZD1222 dose. These receptors were collected from an adult who received the AZD1222 COVID-19 vaccine. CDR3s include the opening cysteine and the closing phenylalanine or tryptophan. Fields, in order: clone size, J gene, V gene, D gene, CDR3 protein, CDR3 DNA. D genes are given only for firm matches. The listing skips clone size in some rows; elsewhere it reads once, few, many or a size class.

clone_size: NA; j_call: TRBJ2-1; v_call: TRBV24-1; d_call: TRBD1; cdr3_aa: CATSDRDRSYNEQFF; cdr3_nt: TGTGCCACCAGTGACCGGGACAGGTCCTACAATGAGCAGTTCTTC
clone_size: NA; j_call: TRBJ2-2; v_call: TRBV18; d_call: TRBD2; cdr3_aa: CASHLAGTTGELFF; cdr3_nt: TGTGCCAGCCACCTAGCGGGGACAACCGGGGAGCTGTTTTTT
clone_size: NA; j_call: TRBJ1-1; v_call: TRBV20-1; d_call: NA; cdr3_aa: CSASRQPNTEAFF; cdr3_nt: TGCAGTGCTAGTCGACAGCCCAACACTGAAGCTTTCTTT
clone_size: NA; j_call: TRBJ1-1; v_call: TRBV30; d_call: TRBD1; cdr3_aa: CASDRGKMNTEAFF; cdr3_nt: TGTGCCTCGGACAGGGGAAAAATGAACACTGAAGCTTTCTTT
clone_size: NA; j_call: TRBJ1-2; v_call: TRBV4-3; d_call: TRBD1; cdr3_aa: CASSQHIGTAYGYTF; cdr3_nt: TGCGCCAGCAGCCAACATATTGGGACAGCCTATGGCTACACCTTC
clone_size: once; j_call: TRBJ1-2; v_call: TRBV6-5; d_call: TRBD1; cdr3_aa: CASSFGQGAVGYTF; cdr3_nt: TGTGCCAGCAGTTTCGGACAGGGGGCTGTTGGCTACACCTTC
clone_size: once; j_call: TRBJ2-1; v_call: TRBV12-5; d_call: NA; cdr3_aa: CASGLDGPKQFF; cdr3_nt: TGTGCTAGTGGTTTGGACGGACCGAAGCAGTTCTTC
clone_size: NA; j_call: TRBJ1-3; v_call: TRBV9; d_call: NA; cdr3_aa: CASSVAGTDGNTIYF; cdr3_nt: TGTGCCAGCAGCGTAGCCGGGACGGATGGAAACACCATATATTTT
clone_size: NA; j_call: TRBJ1-1; v_call: TRBV7-2; d_call: NA; cdr3_aa: CASSPYGAVFHITDEAFF; cdr3_nt: TGTGCCAGCAGCCCTTATGGCGCAGTTTTTCACATAACCGATGAAGCTTTCTTT
clone_size: NA; j_call: TRBJ2-7; v_call: TRBV12-3/TRBV12-4; d_call: NA; cdr3_aa: CASSFSYYEQYF; cdr3_nt: TGTGCCAGCAGTTTCAGCTACTACGAGCAGTACTTC
clone_size: NA; j_call: TRBJ1-2; v_call: TRBV7-9; d_call: NA; cdr3_aa: CASSLGRKYGYTF; cdr3_nt: TGTGCCAGCAGCTTAGGCAGGAAATATGGCTACACCTTC
clone_size: NA; j_call: TRBJ2-5; v_call: TRBV5-1; d_call: NA; cdr3_aa: CASSLGAGEETQYF; cdr3_nt: TGCGCCAGCAGCTTGGGTGCAGGGGAAGAGACCCAGTACTTC
clone_size: NA; j_call: TRBJ2-5; v_call: TRBV6-5; d_call: TRBD2; cdr3_aa: CASSPEVAGEETQYF; cdr3_nt: TGTGCCAGCAGCCCCGAAGTAGCGGGGGAGGAGACCCAGTACTTC
clone_size: NA; j_call: TRBJ1-1; v_call: TRBV7-9; d_call: TRBD1; cdr3_aa: CASSFQGGLEAFF; cdr3_nt: TGTGCCAGCAGCTTTCAGGGGGGGCTTGAAGCTTTCTTT
clone_size: NA; j_call: TRBJ1-1; v_call: TRBV7-9; d_call: NA; cdr3_aa: CASSLRAGADIMNTEAFF; cdr3_nt: TGTGCCAGCAGCTTGCGCGCCGGCGCAGACATCATGAACACTGAAGCTTTCTTT
clone_size: NA; j_call: TRBJ1-2; v_call: TRBV7-9; d_call: NA; cdr3_aa: CASSVIPGQVVYGYTF; cdr3_nt: TGTGCCAGCAGCGTAATTCCAGGGCAAGTAGTCTATGGCTACACCTTC
clone_size: NA; j_call: TRBJ1-1; v_call: TRBV13; d_call: NA; cdr3_aa: CASSFFDGEGFLAFF; cdr3_nt: TGTGCCAGCAGCTTTTTCGACGGAGAGGGATTTTTAGCTTTCTTT
clone_size: NA; j_call: TRBJ2-1; v_call: TRBV5-1; d_call: TRBD1; cdr3_aa: CASSLTGQGGSIEQFF; cdr3_nt: TGCGCCAGCAGCTTAACCGGACAGGGGGGAAGTATTGAGCAGTTCTTC
clone_size: NA; j_call: TRBJ2-1; v_call: TRBV29-1; d_call: TRBD2; cdr3_aa: CSVRTSGGDYNEQFF; cdr3_nt: TGCAGCGTCCGGACTAGCGGGGGAGATTACAATGAGCAGTTCTTC
clone_size: NA; j_call: TRBJ2-2; v_call: TRBV7-2; d_call: TRBD2; cdr3_aa: CASSRTSGTNTGELFF; cdr3_nt: TGTGCCAGCAGCCGGACTAGCGGAACTAACACCGGGGAGCTGTTTTTT
clone_size: NA; j_call: TRBJ1-6; v_call: TRBV4-2; d_call: NA; cdr3_aa: CASSQSPSSYNSPLHF; cdr3_nt: TGTGCCAGCAGCCAATCCCCCAGCTCCTATAATTCACCCCTCCACTTT
clone_size: NA; j_call: TRBJ2-7; v_call: TRBV15; d_call: TRBD1; cdr3_aa: CATSIGQGGSYEQYF; cdr3_nt: TGTGCCACCAGCATAGGACAGGGTGGATCCTACGAGCAGTACTTC
clone_size: NA; j_call: TRBJ1-5; v_call: TRBV12-3/TRBV12-4; d_call: NA; cdr3_aa: CASSLGQNQPQHF; cdr3_nt: TGTGCCAGCAGTTTAGGGCAGAATCAGCCCCAGCATTTT
clone_size: NA; j_call: TRBJ1-4; v_call: TRBV10-3; d_call: NA; cdr3_aa: CAISPEGPNEKLFF; cdr3_nt: TGTGCCATCAGCCCCGAGGGACCTAATGAAAAACTGTTTTTT
clone_size: few; j_call: TRBJ2-1; v_call: TRBV4-2; d_call: TRBD2; cdr3_aa: CASSQDPTSGYNEQFF; cdr3_nt: TGTGCCAGCAGCCAAGATCCAACTAGCGGTTACAATGAGCAGTTCTTC
clone_size: NA; j_call: TRBJ2-3; v_call: TRBV30; d_call: NA; cdr3_aa: CAWAPGISTDTQYF; cdr3_nt: TGTGCCTGGGCCCCGGGCATTAGCACAGATACGCAGTATTTT
clone_size: NA; j_call: TRBJ1-1; v_call: TRBV5-1; d_call: NA; cdr3_aa: CASSTGTLVFMNTEAFF; cdr3_nt: TGCGCCAGCAGCACTGGGACGCTTGTTTTTATGAACACTGAAGCTTTCTTT
clone_size: NA; j_call: TRBJ2-7; v_call: TRBV7-2; d_call: NA; cdr3_aa: CASSFGKGLYEQYF; cdr3_nt: TGTGCCAGCAGCTTTGGGAAGGGGTTGTACGAGCAGTACTTC
clone_size: NA; j_call: TRBJ1-5; v_call: TRBV15; d_call: NA; cdr3_aa: CATSRDQGHPQHF; cdr3_nt: TGTGCCACCAGCAGAGATCAAGGACACCCCCAGCATTTT
clone_size: NA; j_call: TRBJ1-1; v_call: TRBV3-1/TRBV3-2; d_call: TRBD1; cdr3_aa: CASSPRGQNEAFF; cdr3_nt: TGTGCCAGCAGCCCAAGGGGACAGAATGAAGCTTTCTTT
clone_size: NA; j_call: TRBJ1-6; v_call: TRBV18; d_call: NA; cdr3_aa: CASSPSGVPSSYNSPLHF; cdr3_nt: TGTGCCAGCTCCCCGAGCGGGGTTCCGAGCTCCTATAATTCACCCCTCCACTTT